Listed here are 24 T cell receptor beta chains from one sample, sequenced in a study of cytomegalovirus exposure and HLA in healthy donors. The PCR used 60 Vbeta and 13 Jbeta primers. Sequencing used immunoSEQ multiplex PCR; TCRdb keeps in-frame clones, though not all of them. Found here are under 100,000 clones, 62% of them singletons; the top ten hold about 5%. The sequenced material came from PBMCs. Source of these receptors: a woman in her thirties in good health and CMV-seropositive.

This sequence joins TRBV6-5 and TRBJ1-1, with D possibly TRBD1 on 5 matching bases. V was trimmed by 6 bases and J by 0 bases, leaving 14 bases between them. Germline values: CDR1 MNHEY, CDR2 SVGAGI. The CDR3 totals 15 residues. The CDR3: CASRARGRMNTEAFF. CDR3 in DNA: TGTGCCAGCAGAGCGCGGGGACGGATGAACACTGAAGCTTTCTTT.

The rearrangement links TRBV7-6 to TRBJ2-2, with TRBD2 matching 10 bases. V lost 6 bases to trimming and J lost 3 bases; unmatched junction nucleotides: 4. The CDR3 totals 15 residues. Germline loops: CDR1 SGHVS, CDR2 FNYEAQ. The CDR3 DNA follows: TGTGCCAGCAGAAATCTAGCGGGGGACACCGGGGAGCTGTTTTTT. The encoded protein is CASRNLAGDTGELFF.

A few counts support this clone. The V gene is TRBV28, the J gene TRBJ2-1; D is possibly TRBD1 (6 bases). V was pared by 2 bases and J by 3 bases, with 14 bases between. Germline CDR1 MDHEN, CDR2 SYDVKM. The CDR3 consists of 16 residues. The CDR3 DNA is TGTGCCAGCAGTTTACTTGAGGGGGTCAACTACAATGAGCAGTTCTTC. Translation: CASSLLEGVNYNEQFF. Full variable domain (outside the CDR3, taken from reference TRBV28 and TRBJ2-1): DVKVTQSSRYLVKRTGEKVFLECVQDMDHENMFWYRQDPGLGLRLIYFSYDVKMKEKGDIPEGYSVSREKKERFSLILESASTNQTSMYLCASSLLEGVNYNEQFFGPGTRLTVL.

The V gene is TRBV27, the J gene TRBJ2-5, with 7 nucleotides matching TRBD1. Per germline, CDR1 MNHEY and CDR2 SMNVEV (reference sequence). This CDR3 spans 14 amino acids. J was trimmed by 2 bases and V by 5 bases; bases with no gene match: 5. The CDR3 spells CASSPGTAQETQYF. In nucleotides, the CDR3 is TGTGCCAGCAGTCCGGGGACAGCTCAAGAGACCCAGTACTTC.

The chain combines TRBV4-2 with TRBJ2-5; maybe TRBD2 (6 bases). V was trimmed by 4 bases and J by 0 bases, leaving 6 bases between them. The CDR3 length is 13 residues. CDR1 is LGHNA and CDR2 is YNFKEQ in the germline V gene. The CDR3: CASSRDYQETQYF. In DNA, the CDR3 is TGTGCCAGCAGCCGGGACTACCAAGAGACCCAGTACTTC.

This clone turned up a few times. The chain recombines TRBV19 with TRBJ1-2; D call uncertain. This CDR3 is built from 16 residues. CDR1 and CDR2 (germline): LNHDA, SQIVND (reference sequence). V lost 4 bases and J 2 bases, leaving 17 bases between the germline ends. For the CDR3, the DNA is TGTGCCAGTAGTACCAAACCCCCCACGGAGAACTATGGCTACACCTTC. Translation: CASSTKPPTENYGYTF.

This chain joins TRBV7-9 and TRBJ1-1; D perhaps matches TRBD1 (6 bases). The CDR3 is 14 amino acids. With 1 base removed from V and 1 base from J, the gap between germline ends came to 7 bases. Germline CDR1 SEHNR, CDR2 FQNEAQ (reference sequence). The CDR3 DNA reads TGTGCCAGCAGCTTAGGACAGGAGAACACTGAAGCTTTCTTT. Translated, it gives CASSLGQENTEAFF.

DNA for the CDR3: TGTGCCAGTAGTAGAACAGGACCTGAAGCTTTCTTT. Translated, it gives CASSRTGPEAFF. The genes are TRBV19 and TRBJ1-1, with TRBD1 as a possible D gene (5 bases). V dropped 4 bases and J dropped 6 bases, with 9 bases sitting between them. This CDR3 has 12 amino acids. Germline V gives CDR1 LNHDA, CDR2 SQIVND (reference sequence).

The chain employs TRBV2 and TRBJ1-5; no firm D call. Between the trimmed V and J ends, which lost 8 bases and 1 base, there was a span of 12 bases. The CDR3 runs to 14 residues. Germline V gives CDR1 SNHLY, CDR2 FYNNEI. In DNA, the CDR3 is TGTGCCAGCCACGGAGGAGGGAGCAATCAGCCCCAGCATTTT. This encodes CASHGGGSNQPQHF.

This clone occurred a few times. CDR3 sequence reads: CASSEAGGPREQYF. The CDR3 DNA is TGCGCCAGCAGCGAAGCGGGGGGGCCCCGCGAGCAGTACTTC. V gene TRBV5-1 combines with J gene TRBJ2-7; 10 positions agree with TRBD2. Per germline, CDR1 SGHRS and CDR2 YFSETQ. This CDR3 region has 14 residues. The junction had 7 bases not matched to a gene; V was cut back by 4 bases and J by 6 bases.

This chain connects TRBV4-1 to TRBJ2-5, with D maybe TRBD2 (5 bases). The CDR3 spans 15 residues. The ends were cut back, 0 bases at V and 5 bases at J, with 13 bases in the middle. CDR1 and CDR2 from the germline V gene are MGHRA and YSYEKL. Here the CDR3 reads CASSQDHPSSETQYF. The CDR3 coding sequence is TGCGCCAGCAGCCAAGATCATCCTAGCTCGGAGACCCAGTACTTC.

This chain connects TRBV7-2 to TRBJ1-1; D gene unclear. The CDR3 runs to 15 residues. From germline, CDR1 is SGHTA and CDR2 FQGNSA. Trimming pared 5 bases from V and 4 bases from J, leaving 17 bases between. In nucleotides, the CDR3 is TGTGCCAGCAGCCCAGCGGCTGCCGGGAGCACTGAAGCTTTCTTT. This sequence encodes CASSPAAAGSTEAFF.

Only a few counts were recorded for this clone. The chain employs TRBV29-1 and TRBJ2-5; TRBD2 might be the D (5 bases). Trimming took 8 bases from V and 1 from J, leaving 11 bases between them. CDR3 size: 12 residues. Germline V gene lookup returns CDR1 SQVTM and CDR2 ANQGSEA. CDR3 nucleotide sequence: TGCAGCTTCGGACTTCTCCAAGAGACCCAGTACTTC. Translated, it gives CSFGLLQETQYF.

This clone has just a few counts. The V call is TRBV6-1, the J call TRBJ1-1; 7 nucleotides align to TRBD1. Trimming took 6 bases from V and 5 from J; bases not matched to a gene: 9. The CDR3 extends over 14 amino acids. Germline V gives CDR1 MNHNS, CDR2 SASEGT. The CDR3 reads CASRLTGFVTEAFF. Here the CDR3 DNA reads TGTGCCAGCAGATTGACAGGGTTTGTAACTGAAGCTTTCTTT.

This chain uses TRBV7-2 with TRBJ2-5, with D unclear. The V gene's germline CDR1 is SGHTA and CDR2 FQGNSA. The V end was cut by 2 bases, the J end by 0 bases, with 7 bases between. The CDR3 is 14 amino acids. In DNA, the CDR3 is TGTGCCAGCAGCTTATCACGGTACCAAGAGACCCAGTACTTC. Residues: CASSLSRYQETQYF.

This clone was picked up one time. The CDR3 is CASSSNNHRDTEAFF. The CDR3 region has the DNA TGTGCCAGCAGCTCGAACAATCACAGGGACACTGAAGCTTTCTTT. The V and J genes are TRBV13 and TRBJ1-1, with D possibly TRBD1 on 6 matching bases. V dropped 4 bases and J dropped 3 bases, with 15 bases sitting between them. Looked up from germline, CDR1 is PRHDT and CDR2 is FYEKMQ (reference sequence). This CDR3 is 15 amino acids long.

Points on this clone: An end of the junction does not agree with germline; a read error may underlie this. This chain links TRBV5-1 with TRBJ2-2, with D tentatively TRBD2 (6 bases). CDR1 and CDR2 (germline): SGHRS, YFSETQ. CDR3 length equals 14 residues. The CDR3 here is CASSSDTYTGGLFF. The CDR3 DNA sequence: TGCGCCAGCAGCTCTGACACTTACACCGGGGGGCTGTTTTTT.

The V call is TRBV7-9, the J call TRBJ2-1; tentatively, D is TRBD2 (6 bases). The CDR3 covers 12 residues. V was shortened by 4 bases and J by 12 bases, with 13 bases between the two germline ends. CDR1 SEHNR and CDR2 FQNEAQ come from the germline V gene (reference sequence). CDR3: CASSWDSVVQFF. The CDR3 region has the DNA TGTGCCAGCAGCTGGGACTCCGTGGTGCAGTTCTTC.

V is TRBV7-2 and J is TRBJ2-2; the match to TRBD2 covers 8 bases. The CDR3 covers 16 residues. The trim removed 5 bases at V and 4 bases at J, leaving 9 bases unmatched. Germline V lookup: CDR1 SGHTA, CDR2 FQGNSA. The CDR3 spells CASSLQAGAGTGELFF. The DNA for the CDR3 is TGTGCCAGCAGCCTGCAAGCGGGGGCCGGCACCGGGGAGCTGTTTTTT.

J is TRBJ2-5 and V is TRBV4-3, with D unresolved. The better agreement between TRBJ2-7 and the DNA end casts doubt on the J call. The germline gives CDR1 LGHNA, CDR2 YSLEER. The CDR3 has 15 amino acids. The DNA for the CDR3 is TGCGCCAGCAGCCAAGTAGTGGCTAGCTCCTACGAGCAGTACTTC. It translates to CASSQVVASSYEQYF.

On this clone: An end of the junction differs from the germline gene, which may be a read error. For the CDR3, the DNA is TGTTCCAGCAGCCCAACTATATCCGGGACAGGGGTGTCACCCCTCCACTTT. Protein sequence: CSSSPTISGTGVSPLHF. The chain has TRBV7-9 and TRBJ1-6; 10 bases match TRBD1. This CDR3 comprises 17 residues. Germline V gene data show CDR1 as SEHNR and CDR2 as FQNEAQ (reference sequence).

CDR3 DNA: TGCGCCAGCAGCCAAGGATGGGGGACAGGCTACGAGCAGTACTTC. Protein sequence: CASSQGWGTGYEQYF. The chain links TRBV4-3 to TRBJ2-7, with TRBD1 matching 8 bases. The ends lost 1 base at V and 3 bases at J; junction bases unmatched: 5. Germline CDR1 LGHNA, CDR2 YSLEER. The CDR3 is 15 amino acids.

The chain joins TRBV6-4 to TRBJ1-2; possible D gene TRBD1, 5 bases. The CDR3 runs to 13 residues. Germline CDR1 MRHNA, CDR2 SNTAGT. V lost 3 bases and J 4 bases, leaving 9 bases between the germline ends. The CDR3 loop reads CASSEGPFYGYTF. The CDR3 DNA is TGTGCCAGCAGTGAGGGGCCTTTCTATGGCTACACCTTC.

This clone occurred a few times. This chain connects TRBV7-6 to TRBJ1-5; D not resolved. The CDR3 runs to 16 residues. Trimming took 4 bases from V and 3 from J, leaving 16 bases between them. The germline gives CDR1 SGHVS, CDR2 FNYEAQ. DNA for the CDR3: TGTGCCAGCAGCTCCGAGGTGTATCGAACCAATCAGCCCCAGCATTTT. Amino acids: CASSSEVYRTNQPQHF.